This TCR beta chain was observed in a study of cytotoxic CD8 clonotypes in ibrutinib-treated CLL. Whole-study results and caveats: In comparison with age-matched healthy donors, baseline clonality was higher and tracked circulating CD8+ T-cell counts. The study found clonality rose at ibrutinib response, then fell toward baseline at progression.

TCR beta libraries used about 2 micrograms of DNA from cryopreserved PBMCs. V lost 8 bases, J lost 1 base, and 20 bases lay in between. CDR1 KGHSH and CDR2 LQKENI come from the germline V gene. The CDR3 contains 16 residues. Worth noting for this clone: The antigen is unknown.

The repertoire was sequenced with immunoSEQ multiplex PCR; TCRdb's copy has only in-frame clones and lacks some. The sample contains some 200,000 clones, 65% to 80% of which appear only once. This sequence originates from a human donor with chronic lymphocytic leukemia. The rearrangement links TRBV18 to TRBJ2-5; weak D call: TRBD1 (6 bases). The starting material was PBMCs, obtained after 12 months of ibrutinib treatment. CDR3 DNA sequence: TGTGCCAGCCATACCGACAGGACACAGATCCAAGAGACCCAGTACTTC. This codes for CASHTDRTQIQETQYF.